These T cell receptor beta chains were read from a single sample in a study of T cell repertoires in cytomegalovirus infection. Using its own MiXCR run on the reads, TCRdb lists one record per CDR3 protein. Of some 500,000 distinct CDR3 sequences listed, approximately 40% are singletons. No cognate antigen is known for these TCRs. Sample: cultured PBMCs, taken from culture after CMV antigen stimulation. The receptors originated from a human donor in good health (CMV status not recorded). Some clones in this sample may be carry-over from other donors' samples. Both conserved end residues are part of each CDR3. The D gene is left open where the match is weak. Size tells how often a clone was seen (once, few, many) or the class of an expanded clone, and some rows leave it out.

J gene,clone size,V gene,D gene,CDR3 protein,CDR3 DNA
TRBJ2-1,-,TRBV28,TRBD2,CASSQTSGGGQFF,TGTGCCAGCAGTCAGACTAGCGGGGGGGGGCAGTTCTTC
TRBJ2-4,many,TRBV7-2,TRBD2,CASSRLAGGVAKNIQYF,TGTGCCAGCAGCCGCCTAGCGGGAGGGGTAGCCAAAAACATTCAGTACTTC
TRBJ2-1,-,TRBV7-9,TRBD2,CASSFLGLAGDEAYNEQFF,TGTGCCAGCAGTTTCTTGGGCCTAGCGGGGGATGAGGCCTACAATGAGCAGTTCTTC
TRBJ2-4,-,TRBV23-1,TRBD2,CASPYGSGRWAKNIQYF,TGCGCCAGCCCGTACGGCAGCGGGAGGTGGGCCAAAAACATTCAGTACTTC
TRBJ2-3,many,TRBV7-2,-,CASSLGRTDTQYF,TGTGCCAGCAGCTTAGGCCGGACAGATACGCAGTATTTT
TRBJ2-5,-,TRBV20-1,TRBD1,CSARSQGVGETQYF,TGCAGTGCTAGATCCCAGGGGGTTGGGGAGACCCAGTACTTC
TRBJ2-7,-,TRBV11-2,-,CASSLLGLNEQYF,TGTGCCAGCAGCTTGTTGGGTTTGAACGAGCAGTACTTC
TRBJ2-7,few,TRBV6-6,-,CASSNGLTLREQYF,TGTGCCAGCAGTAATGGACTAACACTACGGGAGCAGTACTTC
TRBJ2-3,few,TRBV2,TRBD2,CASRAGTSGGATSTDTQYF,TGTGCCAGCAGGGCCGGGACTAGCGGGGGAGCAACTAGCACAGATACGCAGTATTTT
TRBJ2-1,-,TRBV7-6,-,CASSHAGARSYNEQFF,TGTGCCAGCAGTCACGCCGGGGCCCGCTCCTACAATGAGCAGTTCTTC
TRBJ2-7,-,TRBV3-1,TRBD1,CASSHPGQGYEQYF,TGTGCCAGCAGCCACCCGGGACAGGGCTACGAGCAGTACTTC
TRBJ2-2,few,TRBV7-9,-,CASSLLVPGELFF,TGTGCCAGCAGCTTACTAGTCCCCGGGGAGCTGTTTTTT
TRBJ1-6,-,TRBV7-2,TRBD1,CASSPAGQGYSPLHF,TGTGCCAGCAGCCCAGCGGGACAGGGGTATTCACCCCTCCACTTT
TRBJ2-2,-,TRBV29-1,-,CSAGDAETTNTGELFF,TGCAGCGCCGGGGACGCGGAGACAACGAACACCGGGGAGCTGTTTTTT
TRBJ1-2,few,TRBV7-9,-,CATNSQGSLGGYTF,TGTGCCACTAACTCTCAGGGGTCGCTCGGGGGCTACACCTTC
TRBJ2-1,few,TRBV7-8,TRBD2,CASGLLVVAGGNEQFF,TGTGCCAGCGGACTCCTCGTGGTAGCGGGGGGAAATGAGCAGTTCTTC
TRBJ2-1,once,TRBV27,-,CASSFSSAANEQFF,TGTGCCAGCAGTTTCTCGTCTGCGGCCAATGAGCAGTTCTTC
TRBJ2-1,-,TRBV27,TRBD2,CASGSGTIPNEQFF,TGTGCCAGCGGCTCCGGGACTATACCAAATGAGCAGTTCTTC
TRBJ2-7,few,TRBV7-2,-,CASSLYGGPYEQYF,TGTGCCAGCAGCTTATACGGGGGCCCCTACGAGCAGTACTTC
TRBJ2-3,once,TRBV20-1,TRBD2,CSAIKMSLAGAPDDTDTQYF,TGCAGTGCTATTAAGATGAGTCTAGCGGGGGCCCCCGACGACACAGATACGCAGTATTTT
TRBJ2-5,-,TRBV6-6,TRBD2,CASRIAGVETQYF,TGTGCCAGCAGAATAGCGGGGGTAGAGACCCAGTACTTC
TRBJ2-7,once,TRBV12-3/TRBV12-4,TRBD1,CASSLSRGSNEQYF,TGTGCCAGCAGTTTGAGCAGGGGGAGCAACGAGCAGTACTTC
TRBJ1-2,-,TRBV3-1,TRBD1,CASSHPGTGGDGYTF,TGTGCCAGCAGCCACCCCGGGACAGGGGGAGATGGCTACACCTTC
TRBJ2-3,-,TRBV7-6,-,CASSLDGQGWADTQYF,TGTGCCAGCAGCTTAGATGGGCAGGGGTGGGCAGATACGCAGTATTTT
TRBJ1-6,-,TRBV7-9,TRBD1,CASSLDGDRDSPLHF,TGTGCCAGCAGCTTAGATGGGGACAGAGATTCACCCCTCCACTTT
TRBJ1-6,once,TRBV4-3,-,CASSQEWAQGTPLHF,TGCGCCAGCAGCCAAGAGTGGGCCCAAGGGACACCCCTCCACTTT
TRBJ2-3,-,TRBV7-2,TRBD2,CASSLVGFAGGPDTQYF,TGTGCCAGCAGCTTAGTCGGGTTCGCGGGAGGGCCCGATACGCAGTATTTT
TRBJ1-5,few,TRBV7-2,-,CASSLVPGVGYSNQPQHF,TGTGCCAGCAGCTTAGTGCCAGGGGTGGGTTATAGCAATCAGCCCCAGCATTTT
TRBJ2-5,-,TRBV12-3/TRBV12-4,TRBD1,CASSPLGQGETQYF,TGTGCCAGCAGCCCACTTGGACAGGGAGAGACCCAGTACTTC
TRBJ2-3,few,TRBV4-3,-,CASSQEGTLPTDTQYF,TGCGCCAGCAGCCAAGAAGGGACCCTACCTACAGATACGCAGTATTTT
TRBJ2-1,-,TRBV6-6,TRBD2,CASILTSGGGYNEQFF,TGTGCCAGCATTCTGACTAGCGGGGGTGGCTACAATGAGCAGTTCTTC
TRBJ1-2,few,TRBV6-5,-,CASSATGTYYGYTF,TGTGCCAGCAGTGCAACCGGGACCTACTATGGCTACACCTTC
TRBJ2-2,-,TRBV7-6,-,CASSLAWLGAGELFF,TGTGCCAGCAGCTTGGCCTGGCTGGGCGCGGGGGAGCTGTTTTTT
TRBJ2-3,many,TRBV7-2,-,CASSPNGGGADTQYF,TGTGCCAGCAGCCCAAACGGGGGTGGGGCAGATACGCAGTATTTT
TRBJ2-1,-,TRBV5-4,TRBD2,CASSSPGLAVNEQFF,TGTGCCAGCAGCTCACCGGGACTAGCGGTGAATGAGCAGTTCTTC
TRBJ1-1,few,TRBV10-3,-,CAISLGGRGTEAFF,TGTGCCATCAGTCTCGGGGGAAGGGGCACTGAAGCTTTCTTT
TRBJ2-3,few,TRBV7-2,-,CASSLARIDTQYF,TGTGCCAGCAGCTTAGCCCGAATAGATACGCAGTATTTT
TRBJ1-1,few,TRBV6-5,-,CASQNWGGRTEAFF,TGTGCCAGCCAGAATTGGGGGGGCAGGACTGAAGCTTTCTTT
TRBJ2-7,few,TRBV19,-,CASRYLDSLSYEQYF,TGTGCCAGTAGATACCTCGACAGCTTGTCCTACGAGCAGTACTTC
TRBJ1-3,-,TRBV19,-,CASSIDLRNTIYF,TGTGCCAGTAGTATAGATCTTCGAAACACCATATATTTT
TRBJ1-1,-,TRBV3-1,-,CASSQAAGGHEAFF,TGTGCCAGCAGCCAAGCTGCTGGGGGGCATGAAGCTTTCTTT
TRBJ2-5,-,TRBV7-2,TRBD2,CASSPSGGAGETQYF,TGTGCCAGCAGCCCTAGCGGGGGGGCCGGGGAGACCCAGTACTTC
TRBJ1-2,-,TRBV4-1,TRBD1,CASSQDLGTGGYGYTF,TGCGCCAGCAGCCAAGATCTAGGGACAGGGGGATATGGCTACACCTTC
TRBJ2-7,few,TRBV7-9,TRBD2,CASSPPRRGGKGAEQYF,TGTGCCAGCAGCCCCCCCCGTCGCGGGGGAAAGGGCGCGGAGCAGTACTTC
TRBJ2-7,once,TRBV27,TRBD1,CASRRTGVSYEQYF,TGTGCCAGCAGGCGGACAGGGGTCTCCTACGAGCAGTACTTC
TRBJ2-1,few,TRBV7-2,-,CASSASPSFLEFF,TGTGCCAGCAGCGCAAGTCCCTCTTTCTTAGAATTCTTC
TRBJ2-7,few,TRBV7-2,TRBD2,CASSAGLAGPYEQYF,TGTGCCAGCAGCGCGGGACTAGCGGGACCCTACGAGCAGTACTTC
TRBJ2-2,-,TRBV7-2,TRBD1,CASSLTGTGSVGLFF,TGTGCCAGCAGCCTAACCGGGACAGGATCCGTGGGGCTGTTTTTT
TRBJ2-3,-,TRBV10-3,-,CATISGRDTDTQYF,TGTGCCACTATCAGTGGCAGAGACACAGATACGCAGTATTTT
TRBJ1-5,-,TRBV2,-,CASSSTLGGAGQPQHF,TGTGCCAGCAGTTCTACTTTAGGAGGGGCCGGGCAGCCCCAGCATTTT
TRBJ2-1,-,TRBV12-3/TRBV12-4,-,CASGRGGNNEQFF,TGTGCCAGCGGGAGGGGGGGGAACAATGAGCAGTTCTTC
TRBJ1-2,many,TRBV7-2,-,CASSLGGYGYTF,TGTGCCAGCAGCTTAGGCGGCTATGGCTACACCTTC
TRBJ2-3,-,TRBV6-5,-,CASRSRTDTQYF,TGTGCCAGCAGATCTAGGACGGATACGCAGTATTTT
TRBJ2-1,-,TRBV20-1,-,CSAREGGQKNEQFF,TGCAGTGCTAGAGAGGGGGGACAGAAAAATGAGCAGTTCTTC